This paragraph covers one TCR beta chain sequence. These data belong to a study of blood T cell repertoires in COVID-19. Study-level background: The United States, Italy and Spain supplied acute and convalescent COVID-19 samples. PBMCs, B-cell-depleted T cells, or T cells were the source of the cDNA or gDNA that made up the material.

The V and J ends lost 3 bases and 2 bases respectively, with 13 bases between them. Germline V gives CDR1 SGHAT, CDR2 FQNNGV. The CDR3 consists of 16 residues. In the source study's methods: Researchers report that nucleated cell counts were estimated from reference gene primer amplification. The table came from immunoSEQ multiplex PCR; TCRdb's copy has only in-frame clones and leaves some out. That table is the source of V, J and clone size, and D and trimming were worked out from the DNA. The table shows about 100,000 clones, with approximately 90% occurring only once. The TCR comes from a man aged 50-59 years with active COVID-19. V and J are TRBV11-2 and TRBJ2-2; D possibly corresponds to TRBD1 (5 bases). Sequencing was performed on peripheral blood. The CDR3 sequence: CASSFRRGINTGELFF. CDR3 nucleotide sequence: TGTGCCAGCAGCTTCCGAAGGGGAATAAACACCGGGGAGCTGTTTTTT.